This is a list of T cell receptor beta chains from one sample in a study of blood T cell repertoires in COVID-19. Measured with immunoSEQ multiplex PCR; TCRdb has only the in-frame clones, and not every one. This sample has about 250,000 clones, with about 83% found just once. Material for sequencing was peripheral blood. The source of these receptors is a man older than 75 with acute or convalescent COVID-19. Both conserved end residues are trimmed from each CDR3.

>TRBJ1-1|11|TRBV30
AWRSNRDSEAF
>TRBJ1-3|12|TRBV5-1
ASSSGTGGNTIY
>TRBJ1-1|13|TRBV3-1/TRBV3-2
ASSQESTGRTEAF
>TRBJ2-2|14|TRBV11-3
ASSLGQGSLAGELF
>TRBJ1-1|13|TRBV18
ASSPVGTGELGAF
>TRBJ2-1|14|TRBV7-8
ASSLALGGGLDEQF
>TRBJ2-2|15|TRBV7-2
ASSPGIGRGDTGELF
>TRBJ1-2|12|TRBV19
ASTPGTVNYGYT
>TRBJ1-4|13|TRBV4-1
ASSQRRLGGEKLF
>TRBJ2-1|14|TRBV21-1
ASSKSRGLPYNEQF
>TRBJ2-3|13|TRBV3-1/TRBV3-2
ASSQTSVSTDTQY
>TRBJ2-1|10|TRBV2
ASRGAYNEQF
>TRBJ1-5|10|TRBV20-1
SASDGSQPQH
>TRBJ2-1|12|TRBV5-1
ASSLQGVDNEQF
>TRBJ2-3|13|TRBV18
ASSLAGGGTDTQY
>TRBJ2-1|14|TRBV5-4
ASSAGTSGTYNEQF
>TRBJ2-2|14|TRBV5-1
ASSLGQSANTGELF
>TRBJ1-2|11|TRBV6-5
ASRRQGDYGYT
>TRBJ1-1|11|TRBV11-2
ASSLDPRQEAF
>TRBJ2-1|14|TRBV18
ASSPFFGGGADEQF
>TRBJ2-3|15|TRBV24-1
ATSDPGQGAIADTQY
>TRBJ2-7|11|TRBV5-4
ASSRDRVVEQY
>TRBJ2-3|14|TRBV28
ASSLGWTSGTDTQY
>TRBJ2-3|13|TRBV5-4
ASSWKGRGLDTQY
>TRBJ2-3|10|TRBV19
ASSWETDTQY
>TRBJ1-6|13|TRBV30
AATTGTVINSPLH
>TRBJ2-5|14|TRBV6-5
ASSYSGGAAQETQY
>TRBJ2-2|18|TRBV3-1/TRBV3-2
ASRSTRGRETAGVNGELF
>TRBJ1-2|13|TRBV2
ASLMDGGVSYGYT
>TRBJ2-7|12|TRBV11-2
ASSLARQFYEQY
>TRBJ1-2|12|TRBV28
ASSRPGALYGYT
>TRBJ1-4|15|TRBV28
ASSLTGNRPGGEKLF
>TRBJ2-1|14|TRBV6-2/TRBV6-3
ASSSPSGGLYNEQF
>TRBJ2-7|13|TRBV19
ASSWGQGGTYEQY
>TRBJ2-7|12|TRBV28
ASSLGQGIYEQY
>TRBJ2-7|13|TRBV28
ASSPPLGQGHEQY
>TRBJ1-4|13|TRBV5-1
ASTYSGTANEKLF